A single sample is the source of the 10 T cell receptor beta chains below, sequenced in a study of T cell repertoires in cytomegalovirus infection. Their cognate antigens are unknown. TCRdb independently ran MiXCR on the reads; one entry per CDR3 protein. Among under 200,000 distinct CDR3 sequences listed, roughly 20% were seen once. Sequenced here: CD8+ T cells from cultured PBMCs, sampled from culture after CMV antigen stimulation. Source of these receptors: a human donor in good health (CMV status not recorded). Some clones in this sample may be carry-over from other donors' samples.

This clonotype was counted a few times. The rearrangement uses TRBV27 and TRBJ2-3; D possibly uses TRBD1 or TRBD2 (6 bases each). The CDR3 extends over 13 amino acids. V was shortened by 6 bases and J by 4 bases, with 11 bases between the two germline ends. Germline V gives CDR1 MNHEY, CDR2 SMNVEV (reference sequence). The CDR3 spells CASSPGAPDTQYF. CDR3 DNA: TGTGCCAGCAGCCCGGGGGCCCCAGATACGCAGTATTTT.

The V and J genes are TRBV7-2 and TRBJ2-1; no reliable D call. V lost 2 bases and J lost 5, with 10 bases in between. The CDR3 totals 14 residues. CDR1 and CDR2 (germline): SGHTA, FQGNSA. In DNA, the CDR3 is TGTGCCAGCAGCTTAAGCACACCCAACAATGAGCAGTTCTTC. The encoded protein is CASSLSTPNNEQFF.

This clonotype was seen a few times. The J gene is TRBJ2-2, the V gene TRBV5-4, with 9 bases aligning to TRBD2. The CDR3 has 16 residues. V trimming: 2 bases; J trimming: 4 bases; junction bases outside the gene matches: 6. Germline-derived CDR1 and CDR2 are SGHNT and YYREEE (reference sequence). The CDR3 is CASSFSGGSVTGELFF. The DNA for the CDR3 is TGTGCCAGCAGCTTTAGCGGGGGTTCGGTCACCGGGGAGCTGTTTTTT.

In the case of this clonotype: One junction end disagrees with the germline gene, perhaps due to a read error. V and J are TRBV6-2 or TRBV6-3 and TRBJ2-7; TRBD2 agrees at 10 bases. From germline, CDR1 is MNHEY and CDR2 SVGEGT. The CDR3 runs to 14 residues. The chain's CDR3 is CARSYSSGGYEQYF. In DNA, the CDR3 is TGTGCCCGCAGTTACTCTAGCGGGGGCTACGAGCAGTACTTC.

The chain links TRBV6-5 to TRBJ2-1, with 7 bases that match TRBD1. The length of the CDR3 is 14 residues. Germline V lookup: CDR1 MNHEY, CDR2 SVGAGI. The ends lost 7 bases at V and 5 bases at J; junction bases unmatched: 8. CDR3 in amino acids: CASTMDRTNNEQFF. CDR3 coding DNA: TGTGCCAGCACCATGGACAGGACCAACAATGAGCAGTTCTTC.

V is TRBV12-3 or TRBV12-4 and J is TRBJ2-1; 9 bases agree with TRBD2. Trimming at V came to 7 bases and at J to 4 bases, leaving 11 bases not matched to a gene. The CDR3 contains 16 residues. The CDR3 protein is CASTPTTSGYYNEQFF. DNA for the CDR3: TGTGCCAGCACTCCAACCACTAGCGGGTATTACAATGAGCAGTTCTTC.

The J gene is TRBJ2-1, the V gene TRBV7-2, with a possible D match to TRBD1 (6 bases). CDR1 and CDR2 from the germline V gene are SGHTA and FQGNSA. The CDR3 is made up of 19 amino acids. V was cut by 1 base and J by 2 bases, with 21 bases left in between. The CDR3 loop reads CASSLVDGGQPGPYNEQFF. The CDR3 region has the DNA TGTGCCAGCAGCTTAGTCGATGGCGGACAGCCCGGGCCCTACAATGAGCAGTTCTTC.

This clonotype was counted a few times. The J gene is TRBJ1-1, the V gene TRBV19, with D possibly TRBD1 on 5 matching bases. Per germline, CDR1 LNHDA and CDR2 SQIVND (reference sequence). The CDR3 is made up of 14 amino acids. The germline V and J ends were trimmed by 0 bases and 4 bases, with 9 bases remaining between them. This CDR3 reads CASSIDIGATEAFF. CDR3 nucleotides: TGTGCCAGTAGTATAGATATAGGGGCCACTGAAGCTTTCTTT.

The CDR3 sequence: CASSPPGGSSYEQYF. The CDR3 DNA follows: TGTGCCAGCAGCCCCCCCGGAGGGTCCTCCTACGAGCAGTACTTC. This chain joins TRBV7-9 and TRBJ2-7; D is possibly TRBD2 (6 bases). The CDR3 extends over 15 amino acids. Germline V gives CDR1 SEHNR, CDR2 FQNEAQ (reference sequence). The V end was cut by 5 bases, the J end by 0 bases, with 14 bases between.

This clonotype was counted only a few times. The chain recombines TRBV7-2 with TRBJ2-1, with D unclear. Germline V gene data show CDR1 as SGHTA and CDR2 as FQGNSA. Trimming stripped 1 base from V and 6 bases from J, with 4 bases between. The CDR3 is 12 residues long. The CDR3 DNA follows: TGTGCCAGCAGCTTAGGACGCAATGAGCAGTTCTTC. It is translated as CASSLGRNEQFF.